A single sample gave rise to the 32 T cell receptor beta chains below, sequenced in a study of radiation and T cells in renal cell carcinoma. Time point denoted: blood 4 weeks post-SBRT, at nephrectomy. Indicated treatment: 15 Gy SBRT to primary tumor, nephrectomy 4 weeks later. Assay: immunoSEQ multiplex PCR; the TCRdb copy retains only in-frame clones and omits some. The sample comprises about 78,000 clones, approximately 90% of which are singletons, and more than 4.5% rests with the top ten. The sample in question was blood, obtained from a patient whose treatment included radiotherapy and nephrectomy. The receptors come from a woman in her seventies with renal cell carcinoma.

The V call is TRBV4-2, the J call TRBJ1-1, with D unresolved. The V end lost 0 bases, the J end lost 2 bases, and 10 bases lay between the germline ends. CDR1 and CDR2 (germline): LGHNA, YNFKEQ. The CDR3 loop spans 15 amino acids. In DNA, the CDR3 is TGTGCCAGCAGCCAAGATTTGACAAGCAACACTGAAGCTTTCTTT. Translation: CASSQDLTSNTEAFF.

V and J are TRBV5-8 and TRBJ1-2; D ambiguous. Germline CDR1 reads SGHTS; CDR2 reads YDEGEE. The CDR3 extends over 13 amino acids. V was shortened by 1 base and J by 2 bases, with 6 bases between the two germline ends. The CDR3 nucleotides are TGTGCCAGCAGCTTGTGGCCGAACTATGGCTACACCTTC. This translates into CASSLWPNYGYTF.

The chain couples TRBV7-2 to TRBJ2-7; TRBD1 might be the D (6 bases). The CDR3 totals 14 residues. V gave up 4 bases and J gave up 7 bases, with 17 bases separating them. Germline values: CDR1 SGHTA, CDR2 FQGNSA. The CDR3 DNA reads TGTGCCAGCAGCTCCGACAGGACGCCCCGGGAGCAGTACTTC. It translates to CASSSDRTPREQYF.

V is TRBV9 and J is TRBJ1-2, with D possibly being TRBD1 (6 bases). This CDR3 is built from 13 residues. Germline loops: CDR1 SGDLS, CDR2 YYNGEE. V lost 5 bases to trimming and J lost 7 bases, with 15 bases between them. The CDR3 spells CASSITGSSGYTF. The CDR3 coding sequence is TGTGCCAGCAGTATTACAGGGTCGAGTGGCTACACCTTC.

The chain uses TRBV19 and TRBJ2-1, with 11 bases matching TRBD2. The CDR3 is 14 amino acids. Losses at the gene ends were 6 bases for V and 7 bases for J; bases not matched to a gene: 5. Germline V CDR1 and CDR2: LNHDA, SQIVND (reference sequence). In nucleotides, the CDR3 is TGTGCCAGTAGGGGACTAGCGGTAGGAAATGAGCAGTTCTTC. Translated: CASRGLAVGNEQFF.

The chain employs TRBV27 and TRBJ2-7, with 8 bases that match TRBD1. Germline V CDR1 and CDR2: MNHEY, SMNVEV (reference sequence). CDR3 length equals 14 residues. V dropped 6 bases and J dropped 4; count of bases not matched to a gene: 8. The CDR3 DNA follows: TGTGCCAGCAGAAAACCGGGACAGGAATACGAGCAGTACTTC. Its translation is CASRKPGQEYEQYF.

The chain employs TRBV11-3 and TRBJ1-1; TRBD1 matches at 9 bases. The junction had 3 bases not matched to a gene; V was cut back by 5 bases and J by 8 bases. The CDR3 spans 12 residues. CDR1 is SGHNT and CDR2 is YENEEA in the germline V gene. CDR3 protein: CASSPGTGEAFF. In DNA form, the CDR3 reads TGTGCCAGCAGCCCAGGGACAGGGGAAGCTTTCTTT.

This rearrangement joins TRBV2 to TRBJ1-1; D is uncertain. V gave up 6 bases and J gave up 0 bases, with 14 bases separating them. The CDR3 has 15 residues. Germline V gives CDR1 SNHLY, CDR2 FYNNEI. CDR3 sequence reads: CASSPRSSLNTEAFF. The CDR3 DNA follows: TGTGCCAGCAGCCCCAGGTCCAGCTTGAACACTGAAGCTTTCTTT.

This clone was counted between two and nine times. The V call is TRBV2, the J call TRBJ1-1; 9 nucleotides agree with TRBD1. The CDR3 consists of 13 residues. Germline values: CDR1 SNHLY, CDR2 FYNNEI. The V and J ends lost 4 bases and 7 bases, in that order; junction bases with no gene match: 4. The CDR3 DNA reads as TGTGCCAGCAGTGGGGACAGGGTAGGTGAAGCTTTCTTT. Protein product: CASSGDRVGEAFF.

V usage is TRBV5-1 and J usage is TRBJ2-2; 9 nucleotides align to TRBD2. The CDR3 contains 17 residues. The germline gives CDR1 SGHRS, CDR2 YFSETQ. Trimming cost V 3 bases and J 1 base; bases outside gene matches: 7. The CDR3 protein is CASSSRPLAGNTGELFF. In DNA form, the CDR3 reads TGCGCCAGCAGCTCGCGCCCACTAGCGGGGAACACCGGGGAGCTGTTTTTT.

DNA for the CDR3: TGTGCCAGCAGTTTATCAGGGGTGAATCAGCCCCAGCATTTT. It translates to CASSLSGVNQPQHF. This chain links TRBV27 with TRBJ1-5; D possibly corresponds to TRBD1 (5 bases). The CDR3 totals 14 residues. Trimming removed 0 bases from V and 4 bases from J, with 7 bases in between. CDR1 is MNHEY, CDR2 SMNVEV, per germline (reference sequence).

V is TRBV6-5 and J is TRBJ2-5; TRBD1 agrees at 8 bases. This CDR3 is 16 amino acids long. The trim removed 4 bases at V and 7 bases at J, leaving 14 bases unmatched. The germline gives CDR1 MNHEY, CDR2 SVGAGI. The CDR3 protein is CASSFTQGAGLGTQYF. In DNA form, the CDR3 reads TGTGCCAGCAGTTTTACCCAGGGGGCGGGTTTGGGGACCCAGTACTTC.

The chain combines TRBV14 with TRBJ1-1; D might be TRBD1 (6 bases). V lost 4 bases and J lost 4, with 16 bases in between. This CDR3 comprises 15 residues. Germline-derived CDR1 and CDR2 are SGHDN and FVKESK. The chain's CDR3 is CASSPRYRAGTEAFF. In nucleotides, the CDR3 is TGTGCCAGCAGCCCGAGGTACAGGGCGGGCACTGAAGCTTTCTTT.

The chain carries TRBV4-2 and TRBJ1-1; D is unresolved. The germline V gene has CDR1 LGHNA and CDR2 YNFKEQ. Trimming left V 4 bases short and J 3 bases short, with 12 bases between. The length of the CDR3 is 14 residues. The CDR3 sequence is CASSLEGWDTEAFF. CDR3 in DNA: TGTGCCAGCAGCCTGGAGGGTTGGGACACTGAAGCTTTCTTT.

This chain joins TRBV28 and TRBJ1-2; tentative D call: TRBD1 (5 bases). The CDR3 sequence is 14 residues long. Germline V gene sequence: CDR1 MDHEN, CDR2 SYDVKM. The germline V and J ends were trimmed by 3 bases and 4 bases, with 12 bases remaining between them. CDR3 coding DNA: TGTGCCAGCAGTTTTCAGGGATCTTTCTATGGCTACACCTTC. Protein: CASSFQGSFYGYTF.

The chain uses TRBV7-2 and TRBJ2-4; D gene unclear. CDR3 length: 16 amino acids. Per germline, CDR1 SGHTA and CDR2 FQGNSA. Trimming left V 1 base short and J 0 bases short, with 10 bases between. CDR3 bases: TGTGCCAGCAGCTTAGGCACTCTCCTAGCCAAAAACATTCAGTACTTC. Translation gives CASSLGTLLAKNIQYF.

The DNA of the CDR3 is TGTGCCAGTAGTACCGACAGGGAGGGTCAGCCCCAGCATTTT. It specifies CASSTDREGQPQHF. This chain connects TRBV19 to TRBJ1-5, with TRBD1 identical over 7 bases. V lost 4 bases and J lost 6; bases outside the gene matches: 6. The CDR3 has 14 amino acids. The germline gives CDR1 LNHDA, CDR2 SQIVND (reference sequence). The full variable domain, in which reference TRBV19 and TRBJ1-5 provide the parts outside the CDR3, is DGGITQSPKYLFRKEGQNVTLSCEQNLNHDAMYWYRQDPGQGLRLIYYSQIVNDFQKGDIAEGYSVSREKKESFPLTVTSAQKNPTAFYLCASSTDREGQPQHFGDGTRLSIL.

This clone has just a few counts. The J gene is TRBJ2-3, the V gene TRBV10-3; D ambiguous. Trimming removed 3 bases at V and 2 bases at J, with 9 bases between. CDR1 and CDR2 (germline): ENHRY, SYGVKD. CDR3 length equals 14 residues. The DNA for the CDR3 is TGTGCCATCAGTGACAGGTTCTACACAGATACGCAGTATTTT. It specifies CAISDRFYTDTQYF.

This rearrangement joins TRBV6-6 to TRBJ1-4; 9 bases match TRBD1. The V gene's germline CDR1 is MNHNY and CDR2 SVGAGI (reference sequence). The CDR3 is 14 amino acids. Trimming cost V 8 bases and J 6 bases; bases outside gene matches: 7. CDR3 protein: CASREDRGYEKLFF. In DNA, the CDR3 is TGTGCCAGCCGGGAGGACAGGGGCTATGAAAAACTGTTTTTT.

This chain connects TRBV7-2 to TRBJ2-3; 9 bases line up with TRBD2. The V gene's germline CDR1 is SGHTA and CDR2 FQGNSA. This CDR3 comprises 16 residues. V was pared by 1 base and J by 3 bases, with 5 bases of the junction left unmatched. CDR3 sequence reads: CASSLDSRGGTDTQYF. The DNA for the CDR3 is TGTGCCAGCAGCTTAGATTCGCGGGGGGGTACAGATACGCAGTATTTT.

This clone was observed a few times. The CDR3 is CASSLVKGFASEAFF. CDR3 nucleotides: TGTGCCAGCAGCTTAGTAAAGGGTTTTGCCAGTGAAGCTTTCTTT. The rearrangement links TRBV11-3 to TRBJ1-1; unclear D gene. Germline V gene lookup returns CDR1 SGHNT and CDR2 YENEEA. CDR3 length: 15 residues. The V gene lost 1 base and the J gene lost 7 bases, with 16 bases spanning the gap.

The CDR3 is CASSSAGSTDTQYF. The CDR3 nucleotides are TGTGCCAGCAGTTCCGCTGGCAGCACAGATACGCAGTATTTT. The chain joins TRBV6-5 to TRBJ2-3; no clear D. Germline CDR1 MNHEY, CDR2 SVGAGI. Trimming cost V 4 bases and J 0 bases, with 8 bases left between them. The CDR3 is 14 residues long.

This chain joins TRBV9 and TRBJ2-1; perhaps TRBD2 as D (6 bases). The CDR3 covers 15 residues. Deletions cut 0 bases from V and 9 bases from J, with 16 bases between. From germline, CDR1 is SGDLS and CDR2 YYNGEE. CDR3 coding DNA: TGTGCCAGCAGCGTAGTAGCGGCCGGCGGGGTTGAGCAGTTCTTC. Translation gives CASSVVAAGGVEQFF.

The sample holds one count of this clone. The genes are TRBV6-1 and TRBJ2-7, with 7 bases identical to TRBD1. This CDR3 region has 15 residues. With V trimmed by 2 bases and J by 1 base, 5 bases remained unmatched. The V gene's germline CDR1 is MNHNS and CDR2 SASEGT. The CDR3 DNA sequence: TGTGCCAGCAGTGAATATGGGACAGTGTCCTACGAGCAGTACTTC. Amino acids: CASSEYGTVSYEQYF.

The rearrangement links TRBV18 to TRBJ1-3, with TRBD1 matching over 7 bases. Trimming at V came to 3 bases and at J to 0 bases, leaving 8 bases not matched to a gene. Germline CDR1 KGHSH, CDR2 LQKENI. The CDR3 spans 17 residues. The DNA for the CDR3 is TGTGCCAGCTCACCCGAACAGGGGCCTTACTCTGGAAACACCATATATTTT. Encoded protein: CASSPEQGPYSGNTIYF.

The CDR3 reads CASSISARDQETQYF. CDR3 nucleotides: TGTGCCAGCAGCATTAGCGCGCGAGATCAAGAGACCCAGTACTTC. The chain uses TRBV7-6 and TRBJ2-5; the D gene is possibly TRBD2 (5 bases). The CDR3 totals 15 residues. Per the germline V gene, CDR1 is SGHVS and CDR2 is FNYEAQ. With 5 bases removed from V and 2 bases from J, the gap between germline ends came to 15 bases.

This clone has only one observation. The chain joins TRBV6-5 to TRBJ2-1; 8 nucleotides agree with TRBD2. The CDR3 has 13 amino acids. V dropped 9 bases and J dropped 6; count of bases not matched to a gene: 7. Germline lookup yields CDR1 MNHEY and CDR2 SVGAGI. The CDR3 protein is CASTGTRGNEQFF. The DNA for the CDR3 is TGTGCCAGTACCGGGACTAGAGGCAATGAGCAGTTCTTC.

The CDR3 is CARGTSGGRNTGELFF. CDR3 coding DNA: TGTGCCAGGGGGACTAGCGGGGGCCGGAACACCGGGGAGCTGTTTTTT. The chain is built from TRBV2 and TRBJ2-2; 14 bases line up with TRBD2. J was trimmed by 1 base and V by 9 bases; bases with no gene match: 4. CDR1 is SNHLY, CDR2 FYNNEI, per germline. The CDR3 contains 16 residues.

This clone was seen just once. This sequence joins TRBV7-9 and TRBJ1-6; 8 bases align to TRBD1. J lost 7 bases, V lost 1 base, and 0 bases had no gene match. The germline V gene encodes CDR1 SEHNR and CDR2 FQNEAQ (reference sequence). This CDR3 region has 14 residues. The CDR3 sequence is CASSLGDRNSPLHF. The CDR3 DNA reads as TGTGCCAGCAGCTTAGGGGACAGGAATTCACCCCTCCACTTT. Supplemented by reference TRBV7-9 and TRBJ1-6, the full variable domain reads DTGVSQNPRHKITKRGQNVTFRCDPISEHNRLYWYRQTLGQGPEFLTYFQNEAQLEKSRLLSDRFSAERPKGSFSTLEIQRTEQGDSAMYLCASSLGDRNSPLHFGNGTRLTVT.

The chain links TRBV6-5 to TRBJ1-4; no clear D. The CDR3 consists of 12 residues. CDR1 MNHEY and CDR2 SVGAGI come from the germline V gene. V dropped 6 bases and J dropped 4 bases, with 6 bases sitting between them. CDR3 sequence (DNA): TGTGCCAGCAGGGACCTTAATGAAAAACTGTTTTTT. This encodes CASRDLNEKLFF.

This clone was seen just once. The same CDR3 can be traced to other DNA sequences in this sample. V is TRBV5-1 and J is TRBJ2-5; 14 bases agree with TRBD2. Germline loops: CDR1 SGHRS, CDR2 YFSETQ. With 2 bases clipped from V and 2 bases from J, the junction kept 2 bases outside the gene matches. The CDR3 is made up of 16 amino acids. In DNA, the CDR3 is TGCGCCAGCAGCTTACGGACTAGCGGGGGGCAAGAGACCCAGTACTTC. Encoded protein: CASSLRTSGGQETQYF.

This clone has more than one count but fewer than ten. This chain joins TRBV9 and TRBJ1-1; tentatively, D is TRBD1 (6 bases). Trimming stripped 0 bases from V and 0 bases from J, with 9 bases between. The CDR3 contains 15 residues. The germline V gene encodes CDR1 SGDLS and CDR2 YYNGEE. The CDR3 DNA reads as TGTGCCAGCAGCGTAGACACAGGGCTGAACACTGAAGCTTTCTTT. Translated: CASSVDTGLNTEAFF.